The clone carrying this T cell receptor (beta chain) was seen many times. The antigen remains undetermined. Relative to the germline gene, one junction end is altered; a read error may explain this. The CDR3 is 10 residues long. This specimen comes from a study of CD8 T cells in ankylosing spondylitis. Findings and caveats of the study: Significant enrichment of disease-linked clones was reported in matched ankylosing spondylitis synovial fluid. A TCR beta motif of under ten highly homologous variants seemed to mark ankylosing spondylitis blood. Earlier literature documents some of the motif variants in reactive arthritis synovial fluid and blood.

The TCR beta libraries were generated through quantitative 5'-RACE incorporating molecular barcodes. A single record per CDR3 protein comes from TCRdb applying MiXCR to the 5' RACE reads. The top ten clones hold approximately 9.9% of a sample with 200,000 or so distinct CDR3 sequences, 10% to 15% of them seen once. This clonotype originated in a female donor with ankylosing spondylitis or in good health (not recorded which). Sequenced material: blood, either unsorted or a sorted T cell fraction (not recorded which). The V gene is TRBV12-3 or TRBV12-4, the J gene TRBJ1-3; D not certain. CDR3 region: CASSIGAPDF. As DNA, the CDR3 is TGTGCCAGCAGCATTGGCGCCCCGGATTTT.